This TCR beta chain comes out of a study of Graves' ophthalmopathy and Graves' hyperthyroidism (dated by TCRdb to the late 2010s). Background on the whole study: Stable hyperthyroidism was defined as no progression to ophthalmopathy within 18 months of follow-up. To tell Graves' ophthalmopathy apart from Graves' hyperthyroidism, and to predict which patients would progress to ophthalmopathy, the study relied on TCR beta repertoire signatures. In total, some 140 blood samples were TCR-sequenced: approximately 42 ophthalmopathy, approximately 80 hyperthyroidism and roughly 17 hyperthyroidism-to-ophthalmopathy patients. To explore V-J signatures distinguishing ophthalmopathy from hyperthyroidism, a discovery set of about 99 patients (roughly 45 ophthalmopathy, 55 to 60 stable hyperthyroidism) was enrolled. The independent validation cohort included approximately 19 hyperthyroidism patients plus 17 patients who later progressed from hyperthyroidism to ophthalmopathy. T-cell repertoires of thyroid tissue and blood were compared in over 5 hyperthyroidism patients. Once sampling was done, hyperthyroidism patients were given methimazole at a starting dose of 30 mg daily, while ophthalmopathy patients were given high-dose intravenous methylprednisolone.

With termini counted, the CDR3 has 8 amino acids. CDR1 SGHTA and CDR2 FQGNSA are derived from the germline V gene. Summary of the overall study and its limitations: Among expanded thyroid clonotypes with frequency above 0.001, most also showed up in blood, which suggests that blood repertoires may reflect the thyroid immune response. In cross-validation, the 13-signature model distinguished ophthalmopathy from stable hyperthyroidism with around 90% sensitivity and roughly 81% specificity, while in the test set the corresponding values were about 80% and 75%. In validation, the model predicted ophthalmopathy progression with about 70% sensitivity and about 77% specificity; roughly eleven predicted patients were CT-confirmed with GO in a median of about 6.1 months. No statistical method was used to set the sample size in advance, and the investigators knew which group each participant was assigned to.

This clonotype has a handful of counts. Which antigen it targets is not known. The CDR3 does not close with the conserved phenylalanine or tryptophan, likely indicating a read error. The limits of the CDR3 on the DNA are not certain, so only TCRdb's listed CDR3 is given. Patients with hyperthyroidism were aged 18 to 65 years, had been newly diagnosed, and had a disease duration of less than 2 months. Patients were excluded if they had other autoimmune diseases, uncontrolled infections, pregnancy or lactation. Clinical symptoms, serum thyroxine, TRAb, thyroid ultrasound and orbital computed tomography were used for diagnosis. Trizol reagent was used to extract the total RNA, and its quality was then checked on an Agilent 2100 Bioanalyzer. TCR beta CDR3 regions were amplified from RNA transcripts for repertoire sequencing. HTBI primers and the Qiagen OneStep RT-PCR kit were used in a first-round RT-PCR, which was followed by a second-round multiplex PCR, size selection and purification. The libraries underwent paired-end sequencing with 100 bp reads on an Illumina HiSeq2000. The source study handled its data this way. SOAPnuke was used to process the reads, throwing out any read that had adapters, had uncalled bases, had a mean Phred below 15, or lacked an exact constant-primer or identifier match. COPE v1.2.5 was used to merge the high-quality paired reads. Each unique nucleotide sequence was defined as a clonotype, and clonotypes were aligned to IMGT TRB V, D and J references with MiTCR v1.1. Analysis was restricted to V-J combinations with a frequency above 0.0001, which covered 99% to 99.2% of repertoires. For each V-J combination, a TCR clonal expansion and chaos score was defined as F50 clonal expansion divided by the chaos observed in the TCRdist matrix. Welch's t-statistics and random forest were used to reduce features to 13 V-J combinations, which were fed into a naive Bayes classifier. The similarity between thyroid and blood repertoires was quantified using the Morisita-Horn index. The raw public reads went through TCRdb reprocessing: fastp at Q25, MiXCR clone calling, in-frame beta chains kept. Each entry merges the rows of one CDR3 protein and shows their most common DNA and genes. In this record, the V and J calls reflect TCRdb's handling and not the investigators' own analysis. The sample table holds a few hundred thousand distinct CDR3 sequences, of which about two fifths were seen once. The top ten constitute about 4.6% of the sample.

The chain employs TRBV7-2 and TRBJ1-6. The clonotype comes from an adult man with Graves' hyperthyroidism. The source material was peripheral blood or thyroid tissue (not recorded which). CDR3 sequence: CASSFFPA.